One sample yielded the 9 T cell receptor beta chains listed below, sequenced in a study of cytomegalovirus exposure and HLA in healthy donors. Measured with immunoSEQ multiplex PCR; TCRdb has only the in-frame clones, and not every one. The sample records 150,000 or so clones, roughly nine tenths being singletons. Sequenced input: PBMCs. These receptors all stem from a woman aged 18-29 years in good health and CMV-seropositive.

The chain carries TRBV6-5 and TRBJ2-2; a possible D gene is TRBD2 (6 bases). This CDR3 is built from 11 residues. Trimming left V 8 bases short and J 5 bases short, with 6 bases between. The germline V gene has CDR1 MNHEY and CDR2 SVGAGI. The CDR3 DNA follows: TGTGCCAGCGGGAGGACCGGGGAGCTGTTTTTT. Amino acids: CASGRTGELFF.

J is TRBJ1-2 and V is TRBV4-1; 8 bases align to TRBD1. CDR1 and CDR2 from the germline V gene are MGHRA and YSYEKL. CDR3 length equals 13 residues. The J segment lost 6 bases and the V segment lost 2 bases, leaving 2 bases of the junction unmatched. CDR3 protein: CASSQSDRDGYTF. CDR3 in DNA: TGCGCCAGCAGCCAATCGGACAGGGATGGCTACACCTTC.

The gene calls are TRBV7-2 and TRBJ2-7; possibly TRBD2 for D (6 bases). Germline V gene sequence: CDR1 SGHTA, CDR2 FQGNSA. V lost 2 bases to trimming and J lost 4 bases, with 15 bases between them. The CDR3 length is 15 residues. The CDR3 DNA follows: TGTGCCAGCAGCTTAAGTACGGGGGTACAGTACGAGCAGTACTTC. Protein product: CASSLSTGVQYEQYF.

This sequence joins TRBV18 and TRBJ2-4; D is unresolved. There are 14 residues in the CDR3. V was shortened by 3 bases and J by 2 bases, with 8 bases between the two germline ends. Germline V lookup: CDR1 KGHSH, CDR2 LQKENI. CDR3 region: CASSPYNSKNIQYF. CDR3 sequence (DNA): TGTGCCAGCTCACCCTATAACTCCAAAAACATTCAGTACTTC.

This rearrangement joins TRBV29-1 to TRBJ2-7; 8 bases line up with TRBD1. The germline V gene encodes CDR1 SQVTM and CDR2 ANQGSEA. This CDR3 spans 12 amino acids. The V gene end was trimmed by 6 bases and the J gene end by 6 bases; junction bases not matched to a gene: 7. CDR3 DNA sequence: TGCAGCGTCCGGACAGGGACCCTCGAGCAGTACTTC. Translating it yields CSVRTGTLEQYF.

The chain recombines TRBV11-2 with TRBJ2-1; D perhaps matches TRBD1 (6 bases). Per germline, CDR1 SGHAT and CDR2 FQNNGV. Between the trimmed V and J ends, which lost 5 bases and 7 bases, there was a span of 12 bases. The CDR3 consists of 13 residues. The CDR3 region is CASSKLQGNEQFF. The CDR3 DNA follows: TGTGCCAGCAGCAAACTACAGGGAAATGAGCAGTTCTTC.

The rearrangement joins TRBV30 to TRBJ2-7; 7 nucleotides match TRBD2. Unmatched junction bases numbered 2, after V lost 3 bases and J lost 0 bases. The germline V gene has CDR1 GTSNPN and CDR2 SVGIG (reference sequence). The CDR3 is 13 amino acids. As DNA, the CDR3 is TGTGCCTGGAGCGGGGGGTACTCCTACGAGCAGTACTTC. Translation gives CAWSGGYSYEQYF.

The genes are TRBV6-1 and TRBJ2-5; D perhaps matches TRBD1 (5 bases). Per the germline V gene, CDR1 is MNHNS and CDR2 is SASEGT. V was clipped by 8 bases and J by 5 bases, with 9 bases between them. The CDR3 spans 11 residues. In DNA form, the CDR3 reads TGTGCCAGCGACAGACTGGAGACCCAGTACTTC. It specifies CASDRLETQYF.

The chain couples TRBV30 to TRBJ2-7, with D possibly TRBD2 on 5 matching bases. The germline V and J ends were trimmed by 2 bases and 6 bases, with 11 bases remaining between them. This CDR3 is 12 amino acids long. The V gene's germline CDR1 is GTSNPN and CDR2 SVGIG (reference sequence). The CDR3 nucleotides are TGTGCCTGGAGTACGGGAAGAACCGAGCAGTACTTC. It is translated as CAWSTGRTEQYF. Variable domain in full (rest from reference TRBV30 and TRBJ2-7): SQTIHQWPATLVQPVGSPLSLECTVEGTSNPNLYWYRQAAGRGLQLLFYSVGIGQISSEVPQNLSASRPQDRQFILSSKKLLLSDSGFYLCAWSTGRTEQYFGPGTRLTVT.